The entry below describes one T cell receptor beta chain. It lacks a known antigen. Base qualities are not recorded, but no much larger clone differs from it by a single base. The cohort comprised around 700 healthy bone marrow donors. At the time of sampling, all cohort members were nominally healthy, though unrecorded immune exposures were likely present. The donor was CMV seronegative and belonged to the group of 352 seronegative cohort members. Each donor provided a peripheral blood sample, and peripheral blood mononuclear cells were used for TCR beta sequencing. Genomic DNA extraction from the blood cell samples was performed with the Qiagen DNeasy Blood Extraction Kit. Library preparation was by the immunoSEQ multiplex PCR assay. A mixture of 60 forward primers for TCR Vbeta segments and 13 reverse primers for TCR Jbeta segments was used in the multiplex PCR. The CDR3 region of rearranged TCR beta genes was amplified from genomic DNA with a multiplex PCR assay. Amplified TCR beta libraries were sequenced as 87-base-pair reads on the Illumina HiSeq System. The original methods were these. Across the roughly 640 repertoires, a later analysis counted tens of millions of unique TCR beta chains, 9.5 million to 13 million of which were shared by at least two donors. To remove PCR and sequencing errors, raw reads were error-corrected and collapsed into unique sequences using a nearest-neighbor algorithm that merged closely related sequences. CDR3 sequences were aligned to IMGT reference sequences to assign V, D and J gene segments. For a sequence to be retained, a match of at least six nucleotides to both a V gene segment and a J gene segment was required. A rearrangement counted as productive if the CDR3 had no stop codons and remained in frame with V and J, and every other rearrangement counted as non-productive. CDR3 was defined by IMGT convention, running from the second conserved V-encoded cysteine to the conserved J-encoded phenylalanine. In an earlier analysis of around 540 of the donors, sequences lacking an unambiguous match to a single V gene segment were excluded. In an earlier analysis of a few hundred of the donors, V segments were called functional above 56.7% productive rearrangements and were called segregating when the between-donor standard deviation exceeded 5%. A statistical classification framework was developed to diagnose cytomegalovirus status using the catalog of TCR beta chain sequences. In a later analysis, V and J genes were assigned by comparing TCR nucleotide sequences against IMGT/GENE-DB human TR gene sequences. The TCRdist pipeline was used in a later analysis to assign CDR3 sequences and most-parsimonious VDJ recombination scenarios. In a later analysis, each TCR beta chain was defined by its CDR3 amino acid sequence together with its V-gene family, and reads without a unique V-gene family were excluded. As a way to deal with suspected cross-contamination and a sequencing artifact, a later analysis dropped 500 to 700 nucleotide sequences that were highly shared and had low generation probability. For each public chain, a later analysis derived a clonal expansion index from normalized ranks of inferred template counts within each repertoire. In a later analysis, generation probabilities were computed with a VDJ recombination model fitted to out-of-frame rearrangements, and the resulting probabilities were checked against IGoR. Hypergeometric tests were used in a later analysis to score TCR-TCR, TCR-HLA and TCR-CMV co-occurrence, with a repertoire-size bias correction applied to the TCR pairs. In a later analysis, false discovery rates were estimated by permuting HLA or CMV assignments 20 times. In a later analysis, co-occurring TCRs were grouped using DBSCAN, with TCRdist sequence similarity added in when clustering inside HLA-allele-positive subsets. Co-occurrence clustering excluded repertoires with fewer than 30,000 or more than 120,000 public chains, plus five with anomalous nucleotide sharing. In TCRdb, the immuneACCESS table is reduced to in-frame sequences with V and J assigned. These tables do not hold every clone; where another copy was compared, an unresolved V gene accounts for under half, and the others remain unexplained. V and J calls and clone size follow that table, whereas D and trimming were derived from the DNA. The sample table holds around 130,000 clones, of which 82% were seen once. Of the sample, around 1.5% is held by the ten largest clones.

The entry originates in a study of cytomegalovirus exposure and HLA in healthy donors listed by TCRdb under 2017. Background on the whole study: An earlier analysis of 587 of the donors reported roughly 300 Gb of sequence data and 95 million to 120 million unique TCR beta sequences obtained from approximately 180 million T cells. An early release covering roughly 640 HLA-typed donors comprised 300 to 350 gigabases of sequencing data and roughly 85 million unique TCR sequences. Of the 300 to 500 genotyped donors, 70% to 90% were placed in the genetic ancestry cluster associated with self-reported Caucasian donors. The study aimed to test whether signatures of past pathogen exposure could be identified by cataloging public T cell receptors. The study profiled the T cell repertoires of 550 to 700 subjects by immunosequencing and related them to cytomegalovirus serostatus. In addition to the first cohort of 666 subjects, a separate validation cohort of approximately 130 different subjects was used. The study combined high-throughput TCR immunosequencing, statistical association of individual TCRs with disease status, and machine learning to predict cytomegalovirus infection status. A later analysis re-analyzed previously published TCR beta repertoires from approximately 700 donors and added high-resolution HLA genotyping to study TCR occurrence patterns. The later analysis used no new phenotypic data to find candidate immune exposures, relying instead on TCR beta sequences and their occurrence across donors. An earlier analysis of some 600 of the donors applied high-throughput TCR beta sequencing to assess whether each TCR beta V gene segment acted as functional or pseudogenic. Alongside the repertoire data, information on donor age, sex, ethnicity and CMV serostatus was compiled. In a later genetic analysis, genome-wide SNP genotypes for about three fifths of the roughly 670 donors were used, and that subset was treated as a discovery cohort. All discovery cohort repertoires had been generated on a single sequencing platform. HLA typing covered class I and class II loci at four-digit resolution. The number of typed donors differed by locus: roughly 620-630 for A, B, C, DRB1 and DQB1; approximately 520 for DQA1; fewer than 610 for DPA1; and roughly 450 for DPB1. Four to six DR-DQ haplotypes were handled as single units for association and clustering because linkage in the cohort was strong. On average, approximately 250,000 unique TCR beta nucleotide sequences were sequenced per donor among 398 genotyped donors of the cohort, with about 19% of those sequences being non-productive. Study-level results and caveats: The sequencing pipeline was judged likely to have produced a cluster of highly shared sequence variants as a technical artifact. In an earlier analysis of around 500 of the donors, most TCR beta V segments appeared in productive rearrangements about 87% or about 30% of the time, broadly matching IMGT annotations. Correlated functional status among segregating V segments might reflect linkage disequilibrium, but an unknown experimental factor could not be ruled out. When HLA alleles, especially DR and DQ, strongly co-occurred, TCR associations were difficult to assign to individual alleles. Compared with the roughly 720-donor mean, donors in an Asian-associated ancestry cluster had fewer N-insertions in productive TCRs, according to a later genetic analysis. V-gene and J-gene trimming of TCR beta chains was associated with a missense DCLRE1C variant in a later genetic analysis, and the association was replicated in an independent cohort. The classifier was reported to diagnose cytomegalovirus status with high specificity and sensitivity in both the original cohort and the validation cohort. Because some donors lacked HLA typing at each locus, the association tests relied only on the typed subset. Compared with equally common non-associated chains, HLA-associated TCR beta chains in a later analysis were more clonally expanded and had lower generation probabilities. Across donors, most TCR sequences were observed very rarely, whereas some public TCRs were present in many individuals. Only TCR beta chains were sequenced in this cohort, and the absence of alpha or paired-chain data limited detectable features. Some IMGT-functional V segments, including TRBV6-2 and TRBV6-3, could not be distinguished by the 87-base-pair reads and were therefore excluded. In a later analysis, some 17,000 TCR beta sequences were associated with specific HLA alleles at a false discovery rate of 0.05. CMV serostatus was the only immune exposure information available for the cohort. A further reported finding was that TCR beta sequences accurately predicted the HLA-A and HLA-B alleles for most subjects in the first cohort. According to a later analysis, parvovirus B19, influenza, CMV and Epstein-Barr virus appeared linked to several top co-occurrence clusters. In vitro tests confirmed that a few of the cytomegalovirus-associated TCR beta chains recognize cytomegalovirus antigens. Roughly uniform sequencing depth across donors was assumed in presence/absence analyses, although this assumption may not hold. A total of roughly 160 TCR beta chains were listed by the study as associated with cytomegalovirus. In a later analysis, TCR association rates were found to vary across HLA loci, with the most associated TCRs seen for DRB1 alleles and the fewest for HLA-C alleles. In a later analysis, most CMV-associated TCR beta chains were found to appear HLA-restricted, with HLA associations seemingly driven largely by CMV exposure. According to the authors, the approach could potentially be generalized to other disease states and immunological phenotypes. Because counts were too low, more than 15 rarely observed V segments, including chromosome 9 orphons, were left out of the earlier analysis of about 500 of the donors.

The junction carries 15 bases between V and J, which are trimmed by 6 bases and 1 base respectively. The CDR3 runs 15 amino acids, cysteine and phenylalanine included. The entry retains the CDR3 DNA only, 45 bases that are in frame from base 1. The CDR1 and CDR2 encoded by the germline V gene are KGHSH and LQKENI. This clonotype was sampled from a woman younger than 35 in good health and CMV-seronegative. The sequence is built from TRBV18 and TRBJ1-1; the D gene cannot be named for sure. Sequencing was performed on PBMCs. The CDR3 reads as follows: CASSPNTATNTEAFF. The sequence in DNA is TGTGCCAGCTCCCCGAATACAGCCACGAACACTGAAGCTTTCTTT. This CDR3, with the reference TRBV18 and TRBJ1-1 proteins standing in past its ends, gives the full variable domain NAGVMQNPRHLVRRRGQEARLRCSPMKGHSHVYWYRQLPEEGLKFMVYLQKENIIDESGMPKERFSAEFPKEGPSILRIQQVVRGDSAAYFCASSPNTATNTEAFFGQGTRLTVV.